The subject of this entry is one T cell receptor beta chain. The CDR3 has 17 amino acids. Per germline, CDR1 LGHDT and CDR2 YNNKEL (reference sequence). V lost 1 base, J lost 3 bases, and 6 bases stayed unmatched. Original processing methods: Amplification from reference gene primers served as the basis for estimated nucleated cell counts. The repertoire was sequenced with immunoSEQ multiplex PCR; TCRdb's copy has only in-frame clones and lacks some. V, J and clone size were drawn from that table, and D and trimming were deduced from the DNA. The sample has around 140,000 clones, around 81% seen once. This sample was taken from a study of blood T cell repertoires in COVID-19. The overall study: The origin of the acute and convalescent COVID-19 samples was the United States, Italy and Spain. PBMCs, B-cell-depleted T cells, or T cells were the source of the cDNA or gDNA that made up the material.

This receptor was identified in a human donor in a cohort sampled during active COVID-19. The genes are TRBV3-1 (or the pseudogene TRBV3-2) and TRBJ2-7, with TRBD2 identical over 13 bases. What was sequenced was peripheral blood. The CDR3 spells CASSQVTSGRARYEQYF. Written as DNA, the CDR3 is TGTGCCAGCAGCCAAGTCACTAGCGGGAGGGCCCGCTACGAGCAGTACTTC.